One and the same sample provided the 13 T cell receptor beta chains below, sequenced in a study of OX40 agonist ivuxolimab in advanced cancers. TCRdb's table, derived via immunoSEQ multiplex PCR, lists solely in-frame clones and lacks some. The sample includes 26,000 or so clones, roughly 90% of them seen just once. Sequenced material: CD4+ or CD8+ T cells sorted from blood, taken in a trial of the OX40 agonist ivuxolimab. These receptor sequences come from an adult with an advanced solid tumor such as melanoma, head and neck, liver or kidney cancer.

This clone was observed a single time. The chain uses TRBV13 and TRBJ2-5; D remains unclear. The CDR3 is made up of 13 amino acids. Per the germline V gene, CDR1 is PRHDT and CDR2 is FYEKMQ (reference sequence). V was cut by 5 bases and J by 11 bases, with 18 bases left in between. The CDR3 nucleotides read TGTGCCAGCAGCCCCCGGAATTCCGACTTGCAGTACTTC. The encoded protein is CASSPRNSDLQYF.

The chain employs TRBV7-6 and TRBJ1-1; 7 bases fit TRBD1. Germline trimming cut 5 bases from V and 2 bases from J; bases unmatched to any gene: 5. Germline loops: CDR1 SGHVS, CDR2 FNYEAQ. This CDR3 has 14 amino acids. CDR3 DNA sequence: TGTGCCAGCAGCCCAGGACAGGTTAACACTGAAGCTTTCTTT. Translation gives CASSPGQVNTEAFF. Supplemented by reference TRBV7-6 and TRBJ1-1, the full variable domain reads GAGVSQSPRYKVTKRGQDVALRCDPISGHVSLYWYRQALGQGPEFLTYFNYEAQQDKSGLPNDRFSAERPEGSISTLTIQRTEQRDSAMYRCASSPGQVNTEAFFGQGTRLTVV.

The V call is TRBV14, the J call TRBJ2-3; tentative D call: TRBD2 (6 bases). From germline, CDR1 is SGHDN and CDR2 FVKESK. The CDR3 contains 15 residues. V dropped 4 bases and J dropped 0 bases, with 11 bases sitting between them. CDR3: CASSPLGTSTDTQYF. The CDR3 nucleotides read TGTGCCAGCAGCCCCCTCGGGACTAGCACAGATACGCAGTATTTT.

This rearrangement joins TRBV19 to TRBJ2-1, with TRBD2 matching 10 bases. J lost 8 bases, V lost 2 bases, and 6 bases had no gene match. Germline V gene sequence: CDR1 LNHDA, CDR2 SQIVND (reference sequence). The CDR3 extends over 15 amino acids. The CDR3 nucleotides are TGTGCCAGTAGTATACAAGCGGGAGGGGGGGATGAGCAGTTCTTC. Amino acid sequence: CASSIQAGGGDEQFF.

CDR3 bases: TGTGCCAGCAGCTTAATGTCTGATACGCAGTATTTT. Its protein product is CASSLMSDTQYF. The J gene is TRBJ2-3, the V gene TRBV5-6; D unresolved. CDR1 is SGHDT, CDR2 YYEEEE, per germline. The CDR3 loop spans 12 amino acids. V lost 2 bases and J 6 bases, leaving 7 bases between the germline ends.

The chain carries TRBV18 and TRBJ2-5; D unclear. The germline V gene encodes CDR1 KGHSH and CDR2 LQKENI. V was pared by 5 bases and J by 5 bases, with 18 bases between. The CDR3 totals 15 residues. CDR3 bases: TGTGCCAGCTCAGCCCGTTCCTTACACGGGGAGACCCAGTACTTC. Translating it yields CASSARSLHGETQYF. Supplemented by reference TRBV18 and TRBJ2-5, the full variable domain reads NAGVMQNPRHLVRRRGQEARLRCSPMKGHSHVYWYRQLPEEGLKFMVYLQKENIIDESGMPKERFSAEFPKEGPSILRIQQVVRGDSAAYFCASSARSLHGETQYFGPGTRLLVL.

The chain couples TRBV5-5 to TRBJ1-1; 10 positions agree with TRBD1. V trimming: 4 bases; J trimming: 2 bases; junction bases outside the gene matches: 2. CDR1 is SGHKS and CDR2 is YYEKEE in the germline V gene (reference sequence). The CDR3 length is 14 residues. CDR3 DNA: TGTGCCAGCAGCCGGACAGGGGGAAACACTGAAGCTTTCTTT. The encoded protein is CASSRTGGNTEAFF. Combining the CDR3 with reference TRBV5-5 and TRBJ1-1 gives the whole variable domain DAGVTQSPTHLIKTRGQQVTLRCSPISGHKSVSWYQQVLGQGPQFIFQYYEKEERGRGNFPDRFSARQFPNYSSELNVNALLLGDSALYLCASSRTGGNTEAFFGQGTRLTVV.

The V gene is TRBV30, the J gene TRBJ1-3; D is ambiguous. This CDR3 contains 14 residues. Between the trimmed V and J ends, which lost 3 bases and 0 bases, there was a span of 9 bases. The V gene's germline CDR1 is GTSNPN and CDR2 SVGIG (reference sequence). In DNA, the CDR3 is TGTGCCTGGAGCCCACTGCTCTCTGGAAACACCATATATTTT. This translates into CAWSPLLSGNTIYF.

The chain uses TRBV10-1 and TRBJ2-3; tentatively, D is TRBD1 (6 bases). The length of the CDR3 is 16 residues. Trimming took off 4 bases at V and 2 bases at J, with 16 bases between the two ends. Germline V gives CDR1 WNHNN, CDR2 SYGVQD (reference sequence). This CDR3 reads CASSGDTDPHTDTQYF. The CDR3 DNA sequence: TGCGCCAGCAGTGGGGACACCGATCCACACACAGATACGCAGTATTTT.

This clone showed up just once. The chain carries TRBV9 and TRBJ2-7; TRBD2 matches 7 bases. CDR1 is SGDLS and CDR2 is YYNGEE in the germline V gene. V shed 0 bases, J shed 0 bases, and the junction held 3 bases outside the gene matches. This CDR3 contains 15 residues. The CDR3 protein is CASSVDASGSYEQYF. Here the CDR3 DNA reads TGTGCCAGCAGCGTAGATGCTAGCGGCTCCTACGAGCAGTACTTC.

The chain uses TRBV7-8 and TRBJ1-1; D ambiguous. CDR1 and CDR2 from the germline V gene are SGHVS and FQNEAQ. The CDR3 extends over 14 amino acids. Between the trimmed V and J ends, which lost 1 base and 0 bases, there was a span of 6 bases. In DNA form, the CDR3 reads TGTGCCAGCAGCTTAGGAGGGTTGAACACTGAAGCTTTCTTT. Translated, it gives CASSLGGLNTEAFF.

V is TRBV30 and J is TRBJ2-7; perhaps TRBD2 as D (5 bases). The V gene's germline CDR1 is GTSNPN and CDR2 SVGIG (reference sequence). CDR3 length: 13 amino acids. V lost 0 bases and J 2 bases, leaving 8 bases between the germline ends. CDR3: CAWSVPGTYEQYF. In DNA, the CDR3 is TGTGCCTGGAGTGTCCCGGGAACCTACGAGCAGTACTTC.

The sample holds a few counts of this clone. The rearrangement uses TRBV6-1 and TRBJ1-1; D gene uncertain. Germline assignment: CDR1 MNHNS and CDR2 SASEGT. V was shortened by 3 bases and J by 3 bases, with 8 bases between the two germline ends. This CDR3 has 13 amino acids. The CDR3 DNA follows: TGTGCCAGCAGTGAGGAAGTTTACACTGAAGCTTTCTTT. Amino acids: CASSEEVYTEAFF.